This T cell receptor (beta chain) comes out of a study of cytomegalovirus exposure and HLA in healthy donors. Whole-study findings and limits: Rare sequences made up most TCRs, while some public TCRs were found in many donors. Cytomegalovirus status, reportedly, was diagnosed with high specificity and sensitivity by the classifier.

The repertoire was sequenced with immunoSEQ multiplex PCR; TCRdb's copy has only in-frame clones and lacks some. The sample shows around 140,000 clones, over 90% of them seen only once. This CDR3 is built from 14 residues. V lost 8 bases and J lost 3; bases outside the gene matches: 5. Germline V gene lookup returns CDR1 MNHNS and CDR2 SASEGT. This clone was detected only once. What it recognizes is unknown. The sequence was collected from a man aged 18 to 35 in good health and CMV-seropositive. This chain connects TRBV6-1 to TRBJ1-5; 9 bases match TRBD1. Sequenced input: PBMCs. The chain's CDR3 is CASGTGIYNQPQHF. For the CDR3, the DNA is TGTGCCAGCGGGACAGGGATATACAATCAGCCCCAGCATTTT.